This TCR beta chain appears in the sequencing data of a study of shared clonotypes between healthy human individuals. General study findings and limits: Memory subsets generally showed lower estimated richness than naive subsets. An expected dependence of interdonor clonotype sharing on sequencing depth was noted.

Under the authors' procedure: Quality scores were absent from the junction-only immunoSEQ sequences, so filtering differed. The method was immunoSEQ multiplex PCR; TCRdb's version includes in-frame clones alone and lacks a portion of them. Clone size and the V and J calls come from that table; the DNA yielded D and trimming. The data hold over a million clones, with roughly 97% observed a single time. To note about this clone: Its cognate antigen is unknown.

The sequenced sample was naive CD4+ T cells sorted from blood. Documented subset: CD45RA+ positively selected. This receptor was obtained from a young man in good health.

In nucleotides, the CDR3 is TGTGCCAGCTCACCAAATCCAGCAGCTACCTACGAGCAGTACTTC. Translating gives CASSPNPAATYEQYF. This sequence joins TRBV18 and TRBJ2-7, with D hard to call. Between the trimmed V and J ends, which lost 2 bases and 2 bases, there was a span of 13 bases. This CDR3 spans 15 amino acids. The germline V gene encodes CDR1 KGHSH and CDR2 LQKENI.